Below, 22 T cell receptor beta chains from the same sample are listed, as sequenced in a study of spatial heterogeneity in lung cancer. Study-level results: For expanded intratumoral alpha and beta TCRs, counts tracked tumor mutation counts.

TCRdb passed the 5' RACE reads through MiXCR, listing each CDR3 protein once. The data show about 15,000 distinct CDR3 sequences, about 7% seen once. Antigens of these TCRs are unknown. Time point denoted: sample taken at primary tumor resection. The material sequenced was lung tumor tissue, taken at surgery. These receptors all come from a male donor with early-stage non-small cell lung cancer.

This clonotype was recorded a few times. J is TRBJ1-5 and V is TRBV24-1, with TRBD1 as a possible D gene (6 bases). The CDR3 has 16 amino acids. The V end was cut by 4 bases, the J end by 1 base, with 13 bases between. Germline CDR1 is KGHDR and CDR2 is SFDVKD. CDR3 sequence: CATSDPKGGSNQPQHF. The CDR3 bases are TGTGCCACCAGTGACCCGAAGGGGGGAAGCAATCAGCCCCAGCATTTT.

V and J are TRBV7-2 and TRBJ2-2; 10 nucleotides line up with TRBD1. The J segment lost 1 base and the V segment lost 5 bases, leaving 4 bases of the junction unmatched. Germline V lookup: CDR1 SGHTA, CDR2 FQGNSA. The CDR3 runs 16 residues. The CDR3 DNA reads TGTGCCAGCAGCATTGGGACAGGGGTGAACACCGGGGAGCTGTTTTTT. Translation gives CASSIGTGVNTGELFF.

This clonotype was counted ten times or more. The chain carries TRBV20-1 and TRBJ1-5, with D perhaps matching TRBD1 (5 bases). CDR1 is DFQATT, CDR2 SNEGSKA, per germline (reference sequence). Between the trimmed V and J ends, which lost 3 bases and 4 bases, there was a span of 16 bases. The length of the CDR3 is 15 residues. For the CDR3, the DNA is TGCAGTGCTAGCCGCGGGGGGGAAAAGAATCAGCCCCAGCATTTT. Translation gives CSASRGGEKNQPQHF.

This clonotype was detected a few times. CDR3 protein: CASSRDYKSGETQYF. The CDR3 coding sequence is TGTGCCAGCAGTCGGGACTACAAGAGTGGGGAGACCCAGTACTTC. The rearrangement links TRBV2 to TRBJ2-5; 7 bases align to TRBD2. V trimming: 5 bases; J trimming: 5 bases; junction bases outside the gene matches: 11. The CDR3 has 15 amino acids. Germline V gene data show CDR1 as SNHLY and CDR2 as FYNNEI.

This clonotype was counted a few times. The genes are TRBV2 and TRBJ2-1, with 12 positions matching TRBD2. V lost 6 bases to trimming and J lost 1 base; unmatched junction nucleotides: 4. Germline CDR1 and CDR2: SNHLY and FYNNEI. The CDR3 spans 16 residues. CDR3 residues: CASRVLAGGSYNEQFF. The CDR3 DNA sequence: TGTGCCAGCAGGGTACTAGCGGGAGGTTCCTACAATGAGCAGTTCTTC.

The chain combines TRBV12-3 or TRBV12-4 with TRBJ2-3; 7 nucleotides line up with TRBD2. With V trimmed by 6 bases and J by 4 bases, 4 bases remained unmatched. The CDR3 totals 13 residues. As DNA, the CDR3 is TGTGCCAGCAGCGCGGGGGAGCCAGATACGCAGTATTTT. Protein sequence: CASSAGEPDTQYF.

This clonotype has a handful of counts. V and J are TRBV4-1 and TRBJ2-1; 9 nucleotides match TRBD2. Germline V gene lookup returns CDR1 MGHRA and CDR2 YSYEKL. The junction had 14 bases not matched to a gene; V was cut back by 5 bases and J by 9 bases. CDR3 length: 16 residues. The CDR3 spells CASSSHGGRGLVEQFF. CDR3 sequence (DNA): TGCGCCAGCAGCTCGCATGGCGGGAGGGGGTTGGTTGAGCAGTTCTTC.

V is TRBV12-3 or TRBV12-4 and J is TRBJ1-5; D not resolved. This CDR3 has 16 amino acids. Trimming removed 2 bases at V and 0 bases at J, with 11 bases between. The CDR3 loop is CASSLRGGTSNQPQHF. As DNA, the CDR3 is TGTGCCAGCAGTTTACGGGGAGGAACTAGCAATCAGCCCCAGCATTTT.

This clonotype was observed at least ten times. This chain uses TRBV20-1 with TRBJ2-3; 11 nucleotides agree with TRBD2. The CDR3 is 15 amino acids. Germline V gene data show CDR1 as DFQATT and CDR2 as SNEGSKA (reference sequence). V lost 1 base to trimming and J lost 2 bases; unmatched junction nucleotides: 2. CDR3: CSARGLAGITDTQYF. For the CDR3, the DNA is TGCAGTGCTAGAGGACTAGCGGGAATCACAGATACGCAGTATTTT.

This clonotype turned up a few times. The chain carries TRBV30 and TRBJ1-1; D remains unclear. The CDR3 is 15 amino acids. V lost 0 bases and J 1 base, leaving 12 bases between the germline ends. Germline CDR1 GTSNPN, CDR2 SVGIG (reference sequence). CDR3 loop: CAWSVHGWGNTEAFF. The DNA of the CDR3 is TGTGCCTGGAGTGTACACGGTTGGGGGAACACTGAAGCTTTCTTT.

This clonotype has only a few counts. CDR3 in DNA: TGTGCCAGCAGCCAAGGTAGCGGGGGGGCCTACAATGAGCAGTTCTTC. It translates to CASSQGSGGAYNEQFF. This chain connects TRBV14 to TRBJ2-1, with TRBD2 matching over 11 bases. The CDR3 loop spans 16 amino acids. CDR1 and CDR2 from the germline V gene are SGHDN and FVKESK. Trimming cost V 1 base and J 2 bases; bases outside gene matches: 1.

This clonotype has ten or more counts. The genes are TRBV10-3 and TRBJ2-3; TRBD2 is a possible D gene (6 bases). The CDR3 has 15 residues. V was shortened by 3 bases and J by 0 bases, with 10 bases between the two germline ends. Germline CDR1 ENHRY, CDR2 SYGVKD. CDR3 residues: CAISDQRASTDTQYF. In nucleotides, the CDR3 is TGTGCCATCAGTGACCAGCGGGCTAGCACAGATACGCAGTATTTT.

CDR3 nucleotides: TGTGCCAGCAGTGCGGACAGGGGGCGAACGCAGTATTTT. Translated, it gives CASSADRGRTQYF. The rearrangement uses TRBV6-1 and TRBJ2-3, with 11 bases fitting TRBD1. Looked up from germline, CDR1 is MNHNS and CDR2 is SASEGT. This CDR3 is 13 amino acids long. Losses at the gene ends were 4 bases for V and 9 bases for J; bases not matched to a gene: 3.

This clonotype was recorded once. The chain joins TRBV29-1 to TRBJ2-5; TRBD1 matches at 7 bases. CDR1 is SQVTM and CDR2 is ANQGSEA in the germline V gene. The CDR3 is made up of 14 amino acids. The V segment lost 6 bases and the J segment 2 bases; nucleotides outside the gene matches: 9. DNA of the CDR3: TGCAGCGTCGCGACACCGGGACAGCAAGAGACCCAGTACTTC. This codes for CSVATPGQQETQYF.

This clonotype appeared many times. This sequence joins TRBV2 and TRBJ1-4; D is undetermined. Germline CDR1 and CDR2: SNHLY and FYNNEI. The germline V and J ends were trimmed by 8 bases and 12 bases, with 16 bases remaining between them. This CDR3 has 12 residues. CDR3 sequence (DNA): TGTGCCAGCCGGGAAGACGTTTCGGAACTGTTTTTT. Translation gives CASREDVSELFF.

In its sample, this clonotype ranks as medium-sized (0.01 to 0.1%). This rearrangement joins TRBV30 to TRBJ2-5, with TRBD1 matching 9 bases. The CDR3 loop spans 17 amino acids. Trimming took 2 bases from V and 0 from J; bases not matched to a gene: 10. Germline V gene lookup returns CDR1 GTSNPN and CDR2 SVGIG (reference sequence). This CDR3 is CAWSSGTGYGYQETQYF. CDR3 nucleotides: TGTGCCTGGAGTTCCGGGACAGGGTACGGGTACCAAGAGACCCAGTACTTC.

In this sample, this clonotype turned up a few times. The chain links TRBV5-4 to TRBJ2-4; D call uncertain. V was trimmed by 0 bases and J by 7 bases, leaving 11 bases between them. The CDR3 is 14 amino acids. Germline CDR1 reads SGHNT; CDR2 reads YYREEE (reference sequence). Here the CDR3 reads CASSLALGQNIQYF. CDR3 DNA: TGTGCCAGCAGCTTGGCCCTAGGGCAGAACATTCAGTACTTC.

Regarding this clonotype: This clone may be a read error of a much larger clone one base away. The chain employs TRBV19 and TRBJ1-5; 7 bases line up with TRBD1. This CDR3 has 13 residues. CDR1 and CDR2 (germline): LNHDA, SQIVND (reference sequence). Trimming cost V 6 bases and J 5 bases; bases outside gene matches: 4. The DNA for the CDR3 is TGTGCCAGTAGGACAGGGTGTTATCAGCCCCAGCATTTT. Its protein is CASRTGCYQPQHF.

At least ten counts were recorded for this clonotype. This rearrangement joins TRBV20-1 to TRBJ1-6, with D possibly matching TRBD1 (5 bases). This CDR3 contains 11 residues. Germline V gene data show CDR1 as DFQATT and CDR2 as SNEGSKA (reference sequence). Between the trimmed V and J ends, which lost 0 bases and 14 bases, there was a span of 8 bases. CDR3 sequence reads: CSARDGGALHF. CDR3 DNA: TGCAGTGCTAGAGATGGAGGGGCCCTCCACTTT.

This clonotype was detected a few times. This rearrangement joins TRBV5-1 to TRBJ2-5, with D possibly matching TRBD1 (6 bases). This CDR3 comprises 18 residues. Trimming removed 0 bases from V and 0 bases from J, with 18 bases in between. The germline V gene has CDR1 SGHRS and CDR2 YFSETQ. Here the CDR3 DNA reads TGCGCCAGCAGCTTGGTATTGGCGGTCGGGACAAACCAAGAGACCCAGTACTTC. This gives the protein CASSLVLAVGTNQETQYF.

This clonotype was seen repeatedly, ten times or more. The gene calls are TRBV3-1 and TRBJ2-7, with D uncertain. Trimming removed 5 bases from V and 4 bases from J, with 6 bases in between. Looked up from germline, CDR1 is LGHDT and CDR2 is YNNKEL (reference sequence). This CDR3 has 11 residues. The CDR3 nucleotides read TGTGCCAGCAGCAGTGGATACGAGCAGTACTTC. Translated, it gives CASSSGYEQYF.

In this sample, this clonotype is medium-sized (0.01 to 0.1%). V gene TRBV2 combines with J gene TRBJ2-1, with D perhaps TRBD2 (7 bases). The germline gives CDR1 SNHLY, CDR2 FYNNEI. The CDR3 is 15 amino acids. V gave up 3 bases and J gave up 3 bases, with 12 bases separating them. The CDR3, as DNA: TGTGCCAGCAGTGATTGGGGGGGCCTCTACAATGAGCAGTTCTTC. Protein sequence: CASSDWGGLYNEQFF.